Presented here are 28 T cell receptor beta chains from one specimen sequenced in a study of T cell repertoires in cytomegalovirus infection. TCRdb called the reads again in MiXCR, with one record for every CDR3 protein. Counted here are some 150,000 distinct CDR3 sequences, 23% occurring once; the ten biggest clones make up 10% to 11%. The sample was PBMCs. The receptors stem from a human donor in good health (CMV status not recorded). Some clones in this sample may be carry-over from other donors' samples.

This clonotype was counted a few times. The rearrangement uses TRBV28 and TRBJ1-3; the D is unclear. The CDR3 extends over 13 amino acids. Trimming stripped 8 bases from V and 2 bases from J, with 10 bases between. Looked up from germline, CDR1 is MDHEN and CDR2 is SYDVKM. The CDR3 sequence is CASLQWAGNTIYF. CDR3 nucleotides: TGTGCCAGCTTACAGTGGGCTGGAAACACCATATATTTT.

The chain employs TRBV28 and TRBJ2-7; D is possibly TRBD2 (5 bases). V lost 7 bases and J lost 2, with 12 bases in between. The CDR3 has 13 amino acids. Looked up from germline, CDR1 is MDHEN and CDR2 is SYDVKM. The CDR3 spells CASNEGRAYEQYF. CDR3 in DNA: TGTGCCAGCAATGAGGGCCGGGCCTACGAGCAGTACTTC.

This clonotype has a count of ten or more. J is TRBJ2-3 and V is TRBV7-2; 8 positions match TRBD2. Trimming removed 5 bases from V and 2 bases from J; junction bases left unmatched: 6. There are 15 residues in the CDR3. Germline CDR1 and CDR2: SGHTA and FQGNSA. This chain's CDR3 is CASSPGGTITDTQYF. For the CDR3, the DNA is TGTGCCAGCAGCCCGGGGGGGACTATCACAGATACGCAGTATTTT.

This clonotype was detected many times. This chain joins TRBV7-8 and TRBJ2-3, with D possibly being TRBD2 (7 bases). Trimming took off 5 bases at V and 1 base at J, with 16 bases between the two ends. The V gene's germline CDR1 is SGHVS and CDR2 FQNEAQ. The CDR3 extends over 16 amino acids. The CDR3, as DNA: TGTGCCAGCAGCCCGAATCCCGGGGGGCGCACAGATACGCAGTATTTT. It is translated as CASSPNPGGRTDTQYF.

The CDR3 loop is CASSREWNYEQYF. Written as DNA, the CDR3 is TGTGCCAGCAGCCGAGAATGGAATTACGAGCAGTACTTC. V gene TRBV4-2 combines with J gene TRBJ2-7; D call uncertain. CDR1 is LGHNA and CDR2 is YNFKEQ in the germline V gene. V lost 4 bases and J 4 bases, leaving 11 bases between the germline ends. CDR3 length: 13 residues.

The genes are TRBV6-2 or TRBV6-3 and TRBJ1-5; 7 bases match TRBD1. Losses at the gene ends were 2 bases for V and 0 bases for J; bases not matched to a gene: 10. This CDR3 region has 18 residues. Looked up from germline, CDR1 is MNHEY and CDR2 is SVGEGT. The DNA for the CDR3 is TGTGCCAGCAGTTACGGGACAGACAACACCTATAGCAATCAGCCCCAGCATTTT. Translated: CASSYGTDNTYSNQPQHF.

There are many counts of this clonotype. The chain has TRBV7-8 and TRBJ2-5; TRBD1 is a possible D gene (6 bases). CDR1 and CDR2 from the germline V gene are SGHVS and FQNEAQ. Trimming left V 1 base short and J 2 bases short, with 11 bases between. This CDR3 comprises 15 residues. CDR3 residues: CASSLGQGHQETQYF. CDR3 DNA sequence: TGTGCCAGCAGCTTAGGGCAGGGACATCAAGAGACCCAGTACTTC.

The CDR3 spells CASGLQGAMSEAFF. CDR3 in DNA: TGCGCCAGCGGACTACAGGGGGCAATGTCTGAAGCTTTCTTT. This chain connects TRBV5-1 to TRBJ1-1; 9 nucleotides line up with TRBD1. This CDR3 has 14 residues. V dropped 7 bases and J dropped 6; count of bases not matched to a gene: 10. Per the germline V gene, CDR1 is SGHRS and CDR2 is YFSETQ.

In this sample, this clonotype turned up a few times. DNA for the CDR3: TGCGCCAGCAGCCAAGACACTCCTCAGGGGTGGTACAATGAGCAGTTCTTC. Amino acids: CASSQDTPQGWYNEQFF. V usage is TRBV4-1 and J usage is TRBJ2-1; D is possibly TRBD1 (6 bases). Germline CDR1 reads MGHRA; CDR2 reads YSYEKL. V shed 0 bases and J shed 4 bases, with 16 bases lying between them. This CDR3 comprises 17 residues.

CDR3 DNA sequence: TGTGCCAGCAGCTCACGGGCTAGCGGGGGGGCATCCGGGGAGCTGTTTTTT. Protein sequence: CASSSRASGGASGELFF. The V and J genes are TRBV11-2 and TRBJ2-2, with 12 bases lining up with TRBD2. The CDR3 sequence is 17 residues long. Germline V CDR1 and CDR2: SGHAT, FQNNGV. Trimming removed 4 bases from V and 6 bases from J; junction bases left unmatched: 9.

This clonotype is labeled medium-sized. The J gene is TRBJ2-5, the V gene TRBV12-3 or TRBV12-4; TRBD2 matches at 9 bases. The CDR3 consists of 15 residues. V shed 1 base, J shed 7 bases, and the junction held 7 bases outside the gene matches. Written as DNA, the CDR3 is TGTGCCAGCAGTTTAGAGGGTTCACTAGCGGGGACCCAGTACTTC. This translates into CASSLEGSLAGTQYF.

This chain connects TRBV7-6 to TRBJ2-7, with D possibly matching TRBD2 (5 bases). V lost 5 bases, J lost 4 bases, and 9 bases lay in between. CDR1 and CDR2 (germline): SGHVS, FNYEAQ. This CDR3 is built from 12 residues. In DNA form, the CDR3 reads TGTGCCAGCAGCCCCGGGATATACGAGCAGTACTTC. Amino acids: CASSPGIYEQYF.

This clonotype came up a few times. This chain joins TRBV19 and TRBJ2-6; 8 nucleotides agree with TRBD1. The trim removed 8 bases at V and 0 bases at J, leaving 3 bases unmatched. Germline CDR1 and CDR2: LNHDA and SQIVND (reference sequence). The CDR3 has 15 residues. The CDR3 reads CASSTGASGANVLTF. As DNA, the CDR3 is TGTGCCAGTTCGACAGGGGCCTCTGGGGCCAACGTCCTGACTTTC.

This clonotype was detected a few times. The CDR3 DNA reads TGTGCCAGCAGCTTCGGGACGGGACATTTCGAGACCCAGTACTTC. This codes for CASSFGTGHFETQYF. The chain joins TRBV5-6 to TRBJ2-5; D may be TRBD1 (6 bases). Trimming removed 2 bases from V and 5 bases from J, with 16 bases in between. The germline CDR1 and CDR2 sequences are SGHDT and YYEEEE. There are 15 residues in the CDR3.

This clonotype was recorded a few times. This sequence joins TRBV6-2 or TRBV6-3 and TRBJ1-2; no clear D. CDR1 is MNHEY and CDR2 is SVGEGT in the germline V gene. The CDR3 consists of 14 residues. The V and J ends lost 2 bases and 4 bases respectively, with 11 bases between them. CDR3 protein: CASSYQTEIYGYTF. CDR3 in DNA: TGTGCCAGCAGTTACCAGACGGAGATCTATGGCTACACCTTC.

This clonotype showed up just a few times. This chain links TRBV6-5 with TRBJ1-4, with 10 bases matching TRBD1. This CDR3 is built from 17 residues. The V and J ends lost 5 bases and 10 bases, in that order; junction bases with no gene match: 16. In germline, CDR1 is MNHEY, CDR2 SVGAGI. The CDR3 DNA follows: TGTGCCAGCAGTCAATTCCCACCGGGACAGGGGTTGGGAAAACTGTTTTTT. This sequence encodes CASSQFPPGQGLGKLFF.

The chain couples TRBV5-3 to TRBJ2-2, with 9 bases matching TRBD2. TRBV5-3 carries the ORF label, with uncertain function. Trimming took 4 bases from V and 0 from J; bases not matched to a gene: 4. The CDR3 is 16 amino acids. CDR3 amino acids: CARSIRLAANTGELFF. In DNA form, the CDR3 reads TGTGCCAGAAGCATCCGACTAGCGGCGAACACCGGGGAGCTGTTTTTT.

V is TRBV7-6 and J is TRBJ2-7, with D possibly matching TRBD1 (5 bases). CDR1 is SGHVS, CDR2 FNYEAQ, per germline. Trimming took 4 bases from V and 3 from J, leaving 13 bases between them. The CDR3 runs to 14 residues. In DNA form, the CDR3 reads TGTGCCAGCAGCTCCCTGACAGCTTACTACGAGCAGTACTTC. Amino acid sequence: CASSSLTAYYEQYF.

The rearrangement links TRBV10-3 to TRBJ2-5, with D possibly TRBD2 on 6 matching bases. Germline V CDR1 and CDR2: ENHRY, SYGVKD. Trimming pared 0 bases from V and 4 bases from J, leaving 9 bases between. This CDR3 is built from 14 residues. The CDR3 region has the DNA TGTGCCATCAGTGAGTCCGGGGGAGCAGAGACCCAGTACTTC. It codes for CAISESGGAETQYF.

The chain joins TRBV19 to TRBJ2-5, with D possibly TRBD2 on 5 matching bases. CDR3 length equals 13 residues. Trimming removed 5 bases from V and 7 bases from J, with 14 bases in between. Germline CDR1 is LNHDA and CDR2 is SQIVND (reference sequence). This CDR3 is CASSLSGFGTQYF. In nucleotides, the CDR3 is TGTGCCAGTAGTCTAAGCGGCTTCGGGACCCAGTACTTC.

The table lists this clonotype with many counts. The gene calls are TRBV27 and TRBJ1-5, with no clear D. In germline, CDR1 is MNHEY, CDR2 SMNVEV (reference sequence). V was pared by 6 bases and J by 0 bases, with 9 bases between. The CDR3 consists of 14 residues. CDR3 loop: CASSLTGSNQPQHF. Written as DNA, the CDR3 is TGTGCCAGCAGCTTAACCGGTAGCAATCAGCCCCAGCATTTT.

The J gene is TRBJ2-2, the V gene TRBV12-3 or TRBV12-4, with D possibly TRBD2 on 6 matching bases. V lost 7 bases to trimming and J lost 1 base, with 10 bases between them. CDR3 size: 14 residues. DNA of the CDR3: TGTGCCAGCACCCAGGGAGGGAACACCGGGGAGCTGTTTTTT. It encodes CASTQGGNTGELFF.

This clonotype appeared a few times. The chain uses TRBV7-2 and TRBJ2-1; 7 bases are a match to TRBD2. V shed 5 bases, J shed 10 bases, and the junction held 14 bases outside the gene matches. Germline V CDR1 and CDR2: SGHTA, FQGNSA. CDR3 size: 15 residues. CDR3 region: CASSPTTAGHIEQFF. The CDR3 DNA reads as TGTGCCAGCAGCCCAACAACAGCGGGGCATATCGAGCAGTTCTTC.

This clonotype was seen just once. V gene TRBV12-3 or TRBV12-4 combines with J gene TRBJ2-1; TRBD2 might be the D (6 bases). CDR3 length: 13 residues. The V and J ends lost 6 bases and 3 bases respectively, with 9 bases between them. The CDR3 coding sequence is TGTGCCAGCAGACCGGGAGACTACAATGAGCAGTTCTTC. It codes for CASRPGDYNEQFF.

This clonotype has a handful of counts. The genes are TRBV2 and TRBJ2-1, with 10 bases matching TRBD2. Germline V gives CDR1 SNHLY, CDR2 FYNNEI. Germline trimming cut 6 bases from V and 0 bases from J; bases unmatched to any gene: 8. The CDR3 sequence is 17 residues long. The CDR3 nucleotides are TGTGCCAGCAGCCCCGGGACTAGCGTTAGCTCCTACAATGAGCAGTTCTTC. Its protein is CASSPGTSVSSYNEQFF.

The chain employs TRBV20-1 and TRBJ2-1; no firm D call. Trimming took off 3 bases at V and 5 bases at J, with 8 bases between the two ends. Germline V gene lookup returns CDR1 DFQATT and CDR2 SNEGSKA (reference sequence). This CDR3 is built from 12 residues. The DNA for the CDR3 is TGCAGTGCTAGTTCTTGGGACAATGAGCAGTTCTTC. Protein sequence: CSASSWDNEQFF.

On this clonotype: Germline is not matched at one junction end, which may reflect a read error. The rearrangement links TRBV7-3 to TRBJ2-1; TRBD2 agrees at 7 bases. In germline, CDR1 is SGHTA, CDR2 FQGTGA. CDR3 length: 14 amino acids. The CDR3 DNA is TGTGCCAGCAGCTTACAGCGGGGTAACAATGAGCAGTTATTC. Protein: CASSLQRGNNEQLF.

The chain's CDR3 is CASSLSQGGNEKLFF. The CDR3 DNA is TGTGCCAGCAGCTTAAGCCAGGGTGGAAATGAAAAACTGTTTTTT. This sequence joins TRBV7-9 and TRBJ1-4; tentative D call: TRBD1 (5 bases). The germline gives CDR1 SEHNR, CDR2 FQNEAQ (reference sequence). This CDR3 region has 15 residues. With 2 bases removed from V and 5 bases from J, the gap between germline ends came to 12 bases.